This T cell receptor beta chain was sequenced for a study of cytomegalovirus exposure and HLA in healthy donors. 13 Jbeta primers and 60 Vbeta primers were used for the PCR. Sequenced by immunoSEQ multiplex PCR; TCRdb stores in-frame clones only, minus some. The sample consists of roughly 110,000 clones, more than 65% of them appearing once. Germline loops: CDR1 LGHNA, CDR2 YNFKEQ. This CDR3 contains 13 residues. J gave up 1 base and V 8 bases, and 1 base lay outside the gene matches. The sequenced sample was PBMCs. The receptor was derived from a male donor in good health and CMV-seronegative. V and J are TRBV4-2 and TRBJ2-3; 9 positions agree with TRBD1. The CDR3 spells CASWDRGTDTQYF. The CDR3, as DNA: TGTGCCAGCTGGGACAGGGGCACAGATACGCAGTATTTT.